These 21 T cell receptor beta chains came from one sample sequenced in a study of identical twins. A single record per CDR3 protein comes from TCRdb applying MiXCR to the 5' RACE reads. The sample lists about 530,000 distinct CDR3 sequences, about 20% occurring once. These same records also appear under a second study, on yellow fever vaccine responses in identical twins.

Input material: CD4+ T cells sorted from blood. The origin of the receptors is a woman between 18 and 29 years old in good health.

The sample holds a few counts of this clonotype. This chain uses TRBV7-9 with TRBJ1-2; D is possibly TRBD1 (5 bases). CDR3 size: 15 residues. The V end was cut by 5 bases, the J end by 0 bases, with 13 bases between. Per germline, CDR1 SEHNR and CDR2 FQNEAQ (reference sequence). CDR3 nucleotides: TGTGCCAGCAGCCTTTGGGACGGGGCTAACTATGGCTACACCTTC. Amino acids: CASSLWDGANYGYTF.

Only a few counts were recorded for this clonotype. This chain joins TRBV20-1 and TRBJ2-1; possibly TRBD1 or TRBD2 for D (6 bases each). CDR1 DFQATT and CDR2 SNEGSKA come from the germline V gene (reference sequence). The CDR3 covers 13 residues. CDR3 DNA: TGCGGAGGAGGGGCACAGGGAAGGAATGAGCAGTTCTTC. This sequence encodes CGGGAQGRNEQFF.

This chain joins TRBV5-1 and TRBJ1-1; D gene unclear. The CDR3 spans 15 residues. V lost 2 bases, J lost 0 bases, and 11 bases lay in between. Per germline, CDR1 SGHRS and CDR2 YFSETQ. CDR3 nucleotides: TGCGCCAGCAGCTTACCGAAAGACATGAACACTGAAGCTTTCTTT. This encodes CASSLPKDMNTEAFF. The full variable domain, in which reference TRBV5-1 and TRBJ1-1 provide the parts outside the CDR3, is KAGVTQTPRYLIKTRGQQVTLSCSPISGHRSVSWYQQTPGQGLQFLFEYFSETQRNKGNFPGRFSGRQFSNSRSEMNVSTLELGDSALYLCASSLPKDMNTEAFFGQGTRLTVV.

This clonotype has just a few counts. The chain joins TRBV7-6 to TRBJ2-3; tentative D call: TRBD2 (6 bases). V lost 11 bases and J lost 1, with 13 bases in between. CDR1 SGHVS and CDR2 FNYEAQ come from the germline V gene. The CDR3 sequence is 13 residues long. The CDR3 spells CAVGGGGTDTQYF. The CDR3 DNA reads TGTGCCGTCGGTGGAGGGGGCACAGATACGCAGTATTTT.

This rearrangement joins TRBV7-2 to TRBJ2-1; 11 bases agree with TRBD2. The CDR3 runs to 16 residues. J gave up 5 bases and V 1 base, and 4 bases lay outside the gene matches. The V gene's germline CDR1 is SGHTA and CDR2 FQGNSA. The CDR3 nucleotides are TGTGCCAGCAGCTTAGGCCTAGCGGGAGGCCACAATGAGCAGTTCTTC. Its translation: CASSLGLAGGHNEQFF.

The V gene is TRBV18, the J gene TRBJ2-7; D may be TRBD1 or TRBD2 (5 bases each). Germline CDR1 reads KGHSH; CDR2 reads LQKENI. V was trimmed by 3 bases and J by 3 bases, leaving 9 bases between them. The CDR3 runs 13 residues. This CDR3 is CASSPGEYYEQYF. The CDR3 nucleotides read TGTGCCAGCTCACCGGGGGAATACTACGAGCAGTACTTC.

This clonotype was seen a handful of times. The CDR3 loop reads CASSLAAGMQYV. The DNA for the CDR3 is TGTGCCAGCAGTTTGGCGGCAGGGATGCAGTACGTC. V usage is TRBV28 and J usage is TRBJ2-7; TRBD1 might be the D (5 bases). The V end lost 3 bases, the J end lost 9 bases, and 12 bases lay between the germline ends. CDR1 is MDHEN and CDR2 is SYDVKM in the germline V gene. The CDR3 covers 12 residues.

The CDR3, as DNA: TGTGCCAGCAGTTACGTGGAAGCGAACACCGGGGAGCTGTTTTTT. Amino acids: CASSYVEANTGELFF. The chain uses TRBV6-2 or TRBV6-3 and TRBJ2-2; D remains ambiguous. Trimming cost V 2 bases and J 0 bases, with 7 bases left between them. The CDR3 covers 15 residues. Germline CDR1 reads MNHEY; CDR2 reads SVGEGT.

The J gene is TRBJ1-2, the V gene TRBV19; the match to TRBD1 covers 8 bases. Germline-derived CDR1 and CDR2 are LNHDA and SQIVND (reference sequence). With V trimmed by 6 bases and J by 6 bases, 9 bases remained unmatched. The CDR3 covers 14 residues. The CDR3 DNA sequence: TGTGCCAGTAGGACAACAGGGGGTAGGCATGGCTACACCTTC. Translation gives CASRTTGGRHGYTF.

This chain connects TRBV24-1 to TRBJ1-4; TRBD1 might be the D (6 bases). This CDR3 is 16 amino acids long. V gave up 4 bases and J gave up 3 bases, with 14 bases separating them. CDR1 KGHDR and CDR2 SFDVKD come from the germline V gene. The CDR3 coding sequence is TGTGCCACCAGTGAAGGGGGGCAAATACCTAATGAAAAACTGTTTTTT. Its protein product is CATSEGGQIPNEKLFF.

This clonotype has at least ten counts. CDR3 DNA sequence: TGTGCCAGCAGTCATAGCGGTTCCTCCTACAATGAGCAGTTCTTC. Translation gives CASSHSGSSYNEQFF. V gene TRBV28 combines with J gene TRBJ2-1; maybe TRBD2 (6 bases). Germline V gives CDR1 MDHEN, CDR2 SYDVKM. The CDR3 is 15 amino acids. Trimming left V 5 bases short and J 0 bases short, with 11 bases between.

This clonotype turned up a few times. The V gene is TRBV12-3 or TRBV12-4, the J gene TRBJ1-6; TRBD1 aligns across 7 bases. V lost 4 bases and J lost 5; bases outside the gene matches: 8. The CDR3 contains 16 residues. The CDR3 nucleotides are TGTGCCAGCAGTTCTCAGGGGGGAATCGATAATTCACCCCTCCACTTT. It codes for CASSSQGGIDNSPLHF.

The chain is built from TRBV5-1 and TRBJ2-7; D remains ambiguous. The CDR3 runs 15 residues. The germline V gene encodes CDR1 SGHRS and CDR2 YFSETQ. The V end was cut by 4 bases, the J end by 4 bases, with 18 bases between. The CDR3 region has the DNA TGCGCCAGCAGCCCCGCAGGCGGTGTGGATTACGAGCAGTACTTC. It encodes CASSPAGGVDYEQYF.

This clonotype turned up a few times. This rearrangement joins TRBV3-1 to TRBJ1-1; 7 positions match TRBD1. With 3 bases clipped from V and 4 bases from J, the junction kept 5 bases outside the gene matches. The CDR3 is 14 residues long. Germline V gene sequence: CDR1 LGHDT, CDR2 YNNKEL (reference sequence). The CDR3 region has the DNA TGTGCCAGCAGCCAGCAGACAGGGATCACTGAAGCTTTCTTT. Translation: CASSQQTGITEAFF.

CDR3 sequence: CSARAGGIEKLFF. The CDR3, as DNA: TGCAGTGCTAGAGCAGGGGGAATTGAAAAACTGTTTTTT. The rearrangement links TRBV20-1 to TRBJ1-4; 7 bases match TRBD1. This CDR3 is built from 13 residues. From germline, CDR1 is DFQATT and CDR2 SNEGSKA (reference sequence). V dropped 1 base and J dropped 7; count of bases not matched to a gene: 3.

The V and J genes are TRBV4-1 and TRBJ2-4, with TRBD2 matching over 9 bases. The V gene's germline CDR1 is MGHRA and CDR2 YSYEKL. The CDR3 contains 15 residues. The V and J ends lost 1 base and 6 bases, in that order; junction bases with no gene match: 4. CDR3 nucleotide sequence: TGCGCCAGCAGCCAAGGACTAGCGGTAGGAAACATTCAGTACTTC. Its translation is CASSQGLAVGNIQYF.

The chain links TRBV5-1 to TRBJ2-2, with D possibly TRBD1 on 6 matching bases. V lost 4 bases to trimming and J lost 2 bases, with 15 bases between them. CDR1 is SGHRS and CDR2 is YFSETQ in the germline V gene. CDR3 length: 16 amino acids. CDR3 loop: CASSRDQQGNTGELFF. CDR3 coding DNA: TGCGCCAGCAGCCGGGATCAACAGGGTAACACCGGGGAGCTGTTTTTT.

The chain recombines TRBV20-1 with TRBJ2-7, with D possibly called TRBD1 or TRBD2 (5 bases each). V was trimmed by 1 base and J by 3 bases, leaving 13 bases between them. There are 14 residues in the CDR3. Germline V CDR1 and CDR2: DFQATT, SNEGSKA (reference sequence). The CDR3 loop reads CSARGEQGSYEQYF. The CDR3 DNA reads TGCAGTGCTAGAGGGGAGCAGGGAAGCTACGAGCAGTACTTC.

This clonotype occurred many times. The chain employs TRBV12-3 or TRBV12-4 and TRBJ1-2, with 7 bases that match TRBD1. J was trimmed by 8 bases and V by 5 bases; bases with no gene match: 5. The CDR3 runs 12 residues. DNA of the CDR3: TGTGCCAGCAGTGCAACAGGGGAGGGCTACACCTTC. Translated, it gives CASSATGEGYTF.

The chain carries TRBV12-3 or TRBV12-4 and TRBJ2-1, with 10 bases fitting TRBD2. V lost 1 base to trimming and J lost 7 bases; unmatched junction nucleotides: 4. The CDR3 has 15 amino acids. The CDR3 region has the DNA TGTGCCAGCAGTTTAGATAGCGGGGGGAAGAATGAGCAGTTCTTC. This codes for CASSLDSGGKNEQFF.

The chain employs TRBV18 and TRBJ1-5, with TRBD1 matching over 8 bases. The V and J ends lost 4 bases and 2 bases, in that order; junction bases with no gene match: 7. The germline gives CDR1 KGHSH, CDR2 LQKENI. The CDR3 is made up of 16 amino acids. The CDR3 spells CASSRTGSGGNQPQHF. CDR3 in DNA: TGTGCCAGCTCACGGACAGGGAGCGGGGGCAATCAGCCCCAGCATTTT.